This T cell receptor beta chain came from a study of T cells in Graves' hyperthyroidism and ophthalmopathy. Germline lookup yields CDR1 MNHEY and CDR2 SVGEGT. CDR3 length: 15 amino acids. Trimming removed 10 bases from V and 4 bases from J; junction bases left unmatched: 14. TCR beta CDR3 regions were amplified from RNA. A first-round RT-PCR of the TCR CDR3 used the HTBI primer set. TCRdb passed the multiplex PCR reads through MiXCR, listing each CDR3 protein once. Of about 540,000 distinct CDR3 sequences listed, about 45% are singletons. Diagnostic assessment was based on clinical symptoms, serum thyroxine and TRAb, thyroid ultrasound and orbital computed tomography.

The chain links TRBV6-2 or TRBV6-3 to TRBJ1-1; 8 bases match TRBD1. This TCR was recovered from a young woman with Graves' hyperthyroidism. Sequencing was done on a sample of peripheral blood or thyroid tissue (not recorded which). The CDR3 nucleotides read TGTGCCACCATTAACCCCTCAGGACAGGGCACTGAAGCTTTCTTT. It encodes CATINPSGQGTEAFF.